This section outlines one TCR beta chain sequence together with its context. This CDR3 region has 14 residues. The germline V gene encodes CDR1 SGHAT and CDR2 FQNNGV. J gave up 3 bases and V 5 bases, and 1 base lay outside the gene matches. Sequencing used immunoSEQ multiplex PCR; TCRdb keeps in-frame clones, though not all of them. The sample has about 350,000 clones, 85% seen once; the top ten hold around 3.3%. This sample was taken from a study of Ad26.COV2.S vaccination and SARS-CoV-2 variants. Across the study: Donor allocation was to the COV1001 Ad26.COV2.S trial arm.

Treatment reported: approximately 18 received Ad26.COV2.S at low or high dose, single or two shots; roughly five received placebo; per-sample allocation not given. Sampling was done on day 63 after the first vaccine or placebo injection. The V gene is TRBV11-2, the J gene TRBJ2-5; 12 bases are shared with TRBD2. The sequenced sample was peripheral blood, obtained in a trial of Ad26.COV2.S vaccine versus placebo. This TCR derives from a person between 18 and 65 years old who received the Ad26.COV2.S COVID-19 vaccine or a placebo. The CDR3 coding sequence is TGTGCCAGCAGCCGGACTAGCGGGGAAGAGACCCAGTACTTC. It encodes CASSRTSGEETQYF.